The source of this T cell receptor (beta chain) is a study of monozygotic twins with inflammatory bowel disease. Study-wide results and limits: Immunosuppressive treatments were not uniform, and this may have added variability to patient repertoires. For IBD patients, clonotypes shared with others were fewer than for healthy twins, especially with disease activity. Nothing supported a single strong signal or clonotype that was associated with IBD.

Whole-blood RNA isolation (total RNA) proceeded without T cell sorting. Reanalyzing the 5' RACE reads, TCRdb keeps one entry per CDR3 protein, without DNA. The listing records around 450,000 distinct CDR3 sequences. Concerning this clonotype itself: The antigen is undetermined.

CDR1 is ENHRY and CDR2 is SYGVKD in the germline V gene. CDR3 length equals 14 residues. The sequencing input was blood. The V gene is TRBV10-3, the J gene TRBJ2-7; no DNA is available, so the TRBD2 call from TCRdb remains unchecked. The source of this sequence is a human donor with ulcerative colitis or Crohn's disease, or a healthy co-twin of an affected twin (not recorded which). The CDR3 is CAISEGLAVEEQYF.